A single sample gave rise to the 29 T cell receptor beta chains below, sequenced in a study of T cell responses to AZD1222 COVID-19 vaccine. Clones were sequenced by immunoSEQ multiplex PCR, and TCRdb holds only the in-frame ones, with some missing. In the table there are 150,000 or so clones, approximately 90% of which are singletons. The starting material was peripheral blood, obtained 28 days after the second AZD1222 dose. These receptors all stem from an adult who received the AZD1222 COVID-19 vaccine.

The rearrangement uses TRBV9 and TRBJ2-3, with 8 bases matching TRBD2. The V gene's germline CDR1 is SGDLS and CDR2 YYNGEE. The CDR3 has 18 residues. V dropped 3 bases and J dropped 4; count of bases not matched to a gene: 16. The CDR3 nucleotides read TGTGCCAGCAGCGCGCGCTCCCCCCTAGCGGGTGGCGCAGATACGCAGTATTTT. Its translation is CASSARSPLAGGADTQYF.

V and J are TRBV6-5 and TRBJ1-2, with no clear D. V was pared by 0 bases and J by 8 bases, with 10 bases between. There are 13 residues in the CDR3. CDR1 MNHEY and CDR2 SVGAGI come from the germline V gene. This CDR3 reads CASSYSGPRGYTF. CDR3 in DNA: TGTGCCAGCAGTTACTCGGGCCCAAGGGGCTACACCTTC.

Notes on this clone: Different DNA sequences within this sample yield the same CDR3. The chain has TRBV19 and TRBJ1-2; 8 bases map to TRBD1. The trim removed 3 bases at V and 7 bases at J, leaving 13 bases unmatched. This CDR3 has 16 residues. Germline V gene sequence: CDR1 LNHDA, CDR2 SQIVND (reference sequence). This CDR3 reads CASSIDQGAARGGYTF. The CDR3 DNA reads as TGTGCCAGTAGTATTGATCAGGGGGCGGCTCGGGGTGGCTACACCTTC.

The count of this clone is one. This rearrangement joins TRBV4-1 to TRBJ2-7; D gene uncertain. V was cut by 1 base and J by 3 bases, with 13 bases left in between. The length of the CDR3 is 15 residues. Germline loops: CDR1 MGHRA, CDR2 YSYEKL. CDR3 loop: CASSQVSGPIYEQYF. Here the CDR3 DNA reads TGCGCCAGCAGCCAAGTTTCAGGTCCCATCTACGAGCAGTACTTC.

CDR3 sequence: CASSYSGGVQNTIYF. Here the CDR3 DNA reads TGTGCCAGCAGTTACTCGGGGGGAGTACAAAACACCATATATTTT. The rearrangement uses TRBV6-5 and TRBJ1-3; D perhaps matches TRBD1 (5 bases). The CDR3 runs 15 residues. Between the trimmed V and J ends, which lost 0 bases and 6 bases, there was a span of 12 bases. Germline lookup yields CDR1 MNHEY and CDR2 SVGAGI.

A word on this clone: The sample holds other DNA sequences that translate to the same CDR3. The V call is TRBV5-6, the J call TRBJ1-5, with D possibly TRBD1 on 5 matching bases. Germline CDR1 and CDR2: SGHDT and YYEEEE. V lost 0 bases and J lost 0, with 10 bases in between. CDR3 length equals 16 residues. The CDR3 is CASSLGTLSSNQPQHF. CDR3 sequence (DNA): TGTGCCAGCAGCTTGGGGACACTTTCTAGCAATCAGCCCCAGCATTTT.

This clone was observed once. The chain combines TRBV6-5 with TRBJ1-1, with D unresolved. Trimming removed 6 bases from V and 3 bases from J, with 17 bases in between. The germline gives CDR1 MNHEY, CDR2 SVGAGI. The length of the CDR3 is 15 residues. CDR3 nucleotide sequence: TGTGCCAGCAGACCACGCAGGCTGTCGCACACTGAAGCTTTCTTT. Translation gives CASRPRRLSHTEAFF.

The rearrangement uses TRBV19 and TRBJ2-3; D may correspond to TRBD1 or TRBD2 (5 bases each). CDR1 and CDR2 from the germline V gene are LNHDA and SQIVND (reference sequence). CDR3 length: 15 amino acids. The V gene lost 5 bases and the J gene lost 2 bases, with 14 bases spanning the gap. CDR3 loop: CASSPTGGSTDTQYF. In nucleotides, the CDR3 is TGTGCCAGTAGTCCAACAGGAGGATCCACAGATACGCAGTATTTT.

The CDR3 protein is CASTPRFGLAGGHTDTQYF. DNA of the CDR3: TGTGCCAGCACCCCCCGGTTCGGGTTAGCGGGGGGCCACACAGATACGCAGTATTTT. The gene calls are TRBV5-6 and TRBJ2-3; 10 nucleotides line up with TRBD2. Germline values: CDR1 SGHDT, CDR2 YYEEEE. After removal of 6 bases from V and 2 bases from J, the junction contained 18 bases not matched to a gene. CDR3 length equals 19 residues. The full variable domain, with the rest looked up from reference TRBV5-6 and TRBJ2-3, is DAGVTQSPTHLIKTRGQQVTLRCSPKSGHDTVSWYQQALGQGPQFIFQYYEEEERQRGNFPDRFSGHQFPNYSSELNVNALLLGDSALYLCASTPRFGLAGGHTDTQYFGPGTRLTVL.

CDR3 sequence reads: CSVERQGAYEQYF. The CDR3 nucleotides read TGCAGCGTTGAAAGGCAGGGGGCCTACGAGCAGTACTTC. This chain links TRBV29-1 with TRBJ2-7; 7 nucleotides align to TRBD1. After removal of 2 bases from V and 2 bases from J, the junction contained 3 bases not matched to a gene. Germline V CDR1 and CDR2: SQVTM, ANQGSEA. The CDR3 has 13 residues.

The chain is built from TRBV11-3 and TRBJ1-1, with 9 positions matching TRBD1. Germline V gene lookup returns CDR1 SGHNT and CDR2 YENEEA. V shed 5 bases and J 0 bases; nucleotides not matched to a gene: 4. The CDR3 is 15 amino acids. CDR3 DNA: TGTGCCAGCAGCACGGGACAGGGTTTGAACACTGAAGCTTTCTTT. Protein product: CASSTGQGLNTEAFF.

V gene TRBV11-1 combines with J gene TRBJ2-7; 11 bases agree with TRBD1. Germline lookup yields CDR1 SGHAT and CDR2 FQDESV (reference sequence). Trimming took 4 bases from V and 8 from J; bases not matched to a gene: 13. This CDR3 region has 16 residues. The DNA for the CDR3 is TGTGCCAGCAGCTCCTCCGGGACAGGGGGTTATAGAAAGCAGTACTTC. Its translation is CASSSSGTGGYRKQYF.

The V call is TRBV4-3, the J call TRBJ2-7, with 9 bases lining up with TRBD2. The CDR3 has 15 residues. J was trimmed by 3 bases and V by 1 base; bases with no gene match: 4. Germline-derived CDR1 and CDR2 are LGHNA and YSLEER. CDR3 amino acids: CASSQVNSGSYEQYF. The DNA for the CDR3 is TGCGCCAGCAGCCAAGTTAATAGCGGGAGCTACGAGCAGTACTTC.

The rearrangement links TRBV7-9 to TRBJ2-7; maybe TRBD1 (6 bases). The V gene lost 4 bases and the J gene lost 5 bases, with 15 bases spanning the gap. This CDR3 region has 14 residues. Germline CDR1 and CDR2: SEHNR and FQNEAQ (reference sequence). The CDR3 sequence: CASSSIAGADEQYF. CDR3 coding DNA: TGTGCCAGCAGCTCTATTGCAGGGGCCGACGAGCAGTACTTC.

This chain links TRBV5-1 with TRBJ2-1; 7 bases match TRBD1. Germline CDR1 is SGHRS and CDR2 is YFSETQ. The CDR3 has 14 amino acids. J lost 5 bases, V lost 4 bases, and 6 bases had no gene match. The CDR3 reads CASSRDSTDNEQFF. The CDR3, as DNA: TGCGCCAGCAGCCGGGACAGTACCGACAATGAGCAGTTCTTC.

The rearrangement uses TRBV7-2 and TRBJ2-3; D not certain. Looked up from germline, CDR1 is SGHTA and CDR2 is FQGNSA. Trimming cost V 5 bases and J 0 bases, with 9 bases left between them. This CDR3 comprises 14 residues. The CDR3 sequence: CASSPSPSTDTQYF. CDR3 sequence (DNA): TGTGCCAGCAGCCCCTCCCCTAGCACAGATACGCAGTATTTT.

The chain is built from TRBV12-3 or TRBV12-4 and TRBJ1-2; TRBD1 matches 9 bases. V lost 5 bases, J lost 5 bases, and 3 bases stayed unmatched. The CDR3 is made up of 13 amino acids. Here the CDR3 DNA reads TGTGCCAGCAGTCCGGGACAGGGATATGGCTACACCTTC. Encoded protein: CASSPGQGYGYTF.

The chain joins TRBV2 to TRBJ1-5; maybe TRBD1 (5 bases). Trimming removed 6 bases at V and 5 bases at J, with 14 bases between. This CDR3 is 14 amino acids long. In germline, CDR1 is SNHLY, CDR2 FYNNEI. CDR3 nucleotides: TGTGCCAGCAGGGGGGGAAAAACTGATCAGCCCCAGCATTTT. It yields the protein CASRGGKTDQPQHF.

The DNA of the CDR3 is TGTGCCAGTAGTATGGGGGGACAGGGCGCTGAAGCTTTCTTT. It yields the protein CASSMGGQGAEAFF. The V and J genes are TRBV19 and TRBJ1-1; 9 bases are shared with TRBD1. V dropped 3 bases and J dropped 6; count of bases not matched to a gene: 5. Germline V gives CDR1 LNHDA, CDR2 SQIVND (reference sequence). The CDR3 is 14 residues long.

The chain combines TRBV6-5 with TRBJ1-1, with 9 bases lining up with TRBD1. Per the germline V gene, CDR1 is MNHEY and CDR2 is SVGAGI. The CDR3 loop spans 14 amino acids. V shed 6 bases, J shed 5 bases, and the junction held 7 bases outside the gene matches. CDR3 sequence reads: CASRGDRARTEAFF. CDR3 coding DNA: TGTGCCAGCAGAGGGGACAGGGCCCGAACTGAAGCTTTCTTT.

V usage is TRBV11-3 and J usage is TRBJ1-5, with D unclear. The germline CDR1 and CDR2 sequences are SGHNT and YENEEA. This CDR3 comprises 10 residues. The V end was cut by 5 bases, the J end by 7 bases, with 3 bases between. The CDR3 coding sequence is TGTGCCAGCAGCCTCCAGCCCCAGCATTTT. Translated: CASSLQPQHF.

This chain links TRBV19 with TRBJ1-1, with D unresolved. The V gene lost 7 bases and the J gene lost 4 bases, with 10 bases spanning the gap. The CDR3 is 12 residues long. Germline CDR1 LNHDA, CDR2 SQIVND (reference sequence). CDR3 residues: CASTPGRTEAFF. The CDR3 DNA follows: TGTGCCAGTACCCCAGGTCGCACTGAAGCTTTCTTT.

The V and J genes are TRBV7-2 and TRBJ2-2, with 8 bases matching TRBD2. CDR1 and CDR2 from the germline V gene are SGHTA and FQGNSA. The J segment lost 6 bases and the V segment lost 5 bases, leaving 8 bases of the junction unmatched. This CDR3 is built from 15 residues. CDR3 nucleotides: TGTGCCAGCAGCCAAGCGGGGGCGTCCGCCGGGGAGCTGTTTTTT. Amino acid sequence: CASSQAGASAGELFF. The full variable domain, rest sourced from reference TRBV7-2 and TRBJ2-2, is GAGVSQSPSNKVTEKGKDVELRCDPISGHTALYWYRQSLGQGLEFLIYFQGNSAPDKSGLPSDRFSAERTGGSVSTLTIQRTQQEDSAVYLCASSQAGASAGELFFGEGSRLTVL.

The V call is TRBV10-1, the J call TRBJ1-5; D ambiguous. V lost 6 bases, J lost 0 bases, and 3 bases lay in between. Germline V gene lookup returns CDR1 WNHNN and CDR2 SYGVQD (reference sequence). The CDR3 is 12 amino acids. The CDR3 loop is CASSASNQPQHF. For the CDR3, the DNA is TGCGCCAGCAGCGCTAGCAATCAGCCCCAGCATTTT.

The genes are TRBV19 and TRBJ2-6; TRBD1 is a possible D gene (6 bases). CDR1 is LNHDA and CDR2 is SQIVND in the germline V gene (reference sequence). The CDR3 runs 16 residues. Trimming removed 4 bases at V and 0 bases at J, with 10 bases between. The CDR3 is CASSSRTDSGANVLTF. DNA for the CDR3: TGTGCCAGTAGTAGTCGGACAGACTCTGGGGCCAACGTCCTGACTTTC. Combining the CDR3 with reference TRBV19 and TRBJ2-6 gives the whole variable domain DGGITQSPKYLFRKEGQNVTLSCEQNLNHDAMYWYRQDPGQGLRLIYYSQIVNDFQKGDIAEGYSVSREKKESFPLTVTSAQKNPTAFYLCASSSRTDSGANVLTFGAGSRLTVL.

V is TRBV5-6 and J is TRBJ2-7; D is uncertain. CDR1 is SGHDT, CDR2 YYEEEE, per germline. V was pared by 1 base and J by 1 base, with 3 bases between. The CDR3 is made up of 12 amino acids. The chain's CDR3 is CASSLRSYEQYF. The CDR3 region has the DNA TGTGCCAGCAGCTTGCGGTCCTACGAGCAGTACTTC.

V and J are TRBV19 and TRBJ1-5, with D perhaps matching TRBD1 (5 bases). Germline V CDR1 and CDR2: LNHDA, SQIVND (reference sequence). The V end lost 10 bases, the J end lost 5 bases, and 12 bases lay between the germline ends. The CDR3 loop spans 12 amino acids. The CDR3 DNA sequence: TGTGCCATTGGAGGGGACCATCAGCCCCAGCATTTT. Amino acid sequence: CAIGGDHQPQHF.

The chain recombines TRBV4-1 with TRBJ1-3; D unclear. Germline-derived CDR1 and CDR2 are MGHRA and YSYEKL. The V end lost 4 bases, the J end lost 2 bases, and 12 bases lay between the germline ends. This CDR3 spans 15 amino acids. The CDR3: CASSPQSGTGNTIYF. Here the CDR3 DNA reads TGCGCCAGCAGCCCTCAGTCAGGAACTGGAAACACCATATATTTT.

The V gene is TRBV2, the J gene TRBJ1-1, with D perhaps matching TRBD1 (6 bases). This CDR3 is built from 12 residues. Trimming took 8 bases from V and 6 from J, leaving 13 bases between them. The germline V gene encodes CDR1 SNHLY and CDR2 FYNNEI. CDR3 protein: CASQQGRAEAFF. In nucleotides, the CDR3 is TGTGCCAGCCAGCAGGGGCGGGCTGAAGCTTTCTTT.